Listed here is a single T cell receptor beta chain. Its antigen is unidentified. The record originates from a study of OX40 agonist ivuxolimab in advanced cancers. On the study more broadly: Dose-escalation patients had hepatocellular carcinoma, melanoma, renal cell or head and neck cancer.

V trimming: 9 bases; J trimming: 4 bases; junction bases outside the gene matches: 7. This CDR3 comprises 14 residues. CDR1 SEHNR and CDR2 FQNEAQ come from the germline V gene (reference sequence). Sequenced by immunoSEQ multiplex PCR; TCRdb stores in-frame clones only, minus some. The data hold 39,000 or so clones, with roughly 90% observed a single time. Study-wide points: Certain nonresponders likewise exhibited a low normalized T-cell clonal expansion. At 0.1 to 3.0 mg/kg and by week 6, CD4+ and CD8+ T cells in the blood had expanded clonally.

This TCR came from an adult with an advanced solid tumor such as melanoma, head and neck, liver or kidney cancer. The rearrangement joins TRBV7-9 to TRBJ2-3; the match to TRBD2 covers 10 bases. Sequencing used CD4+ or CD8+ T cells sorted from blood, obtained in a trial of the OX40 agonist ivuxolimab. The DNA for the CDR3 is TGTGCCAGTCTGCTAGCGGGGGTTTCAGATACGCAGTATTTT. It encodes CASLLAGVSDTQYF.